The rows below give T cell receptor beta chains drawn from one sample of a study of Tregs in tolerant kidney transplant recipients. Repertoires were generated with immunoSEQ multiplex PCR, while TCRdb's copy carries only in-frame clones and drops some. The table lists about 52,000 clones, about 90% of them singletons. Sequencing used CD8+ T cells from blood (PBMCs), obtained 24 months after the transplant. These receptors came from a human patient who received a combined kidney and bone marrow transplant. Some T cells may have come from the graft donor. The CDR3 runs from the conserved cysteine through the conserved F or W. D genes are given only for firm matches. For some rows the clone size is stated as once, few or many, or as a class when expanded; others skip it.

TRBV28	NA	TRBD1	TRBJ2-3	TGTGCCAGCAAACAGGGGGCGGTTTCAGATACGCAGTATTTT	CASKQGAVSDTQYF
TRBV19	NA	NA	TRBJ1-3	TGTGCCAGTAGGGAGGGTCTGAACTCTGGAAACACCATATATTTT	CASREGLNSGNTIYF
TRBV28	once	NA	TRBJ1-1	TGTGCCAGCAGTTCTCCCGGACACCTGAACACTGAAGCTTTCTTT	CASSSPGHLNTEAFF
TRBV5-4	NA	NA	TRBJ2-7	TGTGCCAGCAGCTTGGCCGGGGGACAGCTCTACGAGCAGTACTTC	CASSLAGGQLYEQYF
TRBV7-9	NA	NA	TRBJ2-3	TGTGCCAGCAGCTTAGACGAGGGCAGGTACCTCACAGATACGCAGTATTTT	CASSLDEGRYLTDTQYF
TRBV5-6	NA	NA	TRBJ1-2	TGTGCCAGCAGCTTGGGACAGATCTATGGCTACACCTTC	CASSLGQIYGYTF
TRBV4-1	few	NA	TRBJ1-1	TGCGCCAGCAGCCAAGAGGTCAGGTCGGTCACTGAAGCTTTCTTT	CASSQEVRSVTEAFF
TRBV5-5	NA	NA	TRBJ2-5	TGTGCCAGCATCCTCCGGGAGACCCAGTACTTC	CASILRETQYF
TRBV28	NA	NA	TRBJ1-1	TGTGCCACCGCTGCGGGAAAGACTGAAGCTTTCTTT	CATAAGKTEAFF
TRBV7-6	NA	TRBD1	TRBJ2-7	TGTGCCAGCAGCTCCGGACAGGGACTTTTCTACGAGCAGTACTTC	CASSSGQGLFYEQYF
TRBV18	NA	NA	TRBJ2-1	TGTGCCAGCTCACCACCCGGGGGGCCAGATGAGCAGTTCTTC	CASSPPGGPDEQFF